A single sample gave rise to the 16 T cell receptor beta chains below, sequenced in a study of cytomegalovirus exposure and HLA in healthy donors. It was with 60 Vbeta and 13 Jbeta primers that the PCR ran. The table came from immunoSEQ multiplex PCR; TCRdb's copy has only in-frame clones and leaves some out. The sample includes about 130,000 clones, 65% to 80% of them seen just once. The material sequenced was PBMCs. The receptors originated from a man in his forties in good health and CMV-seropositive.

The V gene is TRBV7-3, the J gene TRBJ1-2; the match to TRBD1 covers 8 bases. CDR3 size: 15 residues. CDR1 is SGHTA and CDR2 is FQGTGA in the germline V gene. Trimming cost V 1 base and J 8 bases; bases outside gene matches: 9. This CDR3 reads CASSLNPAGGGGYTF. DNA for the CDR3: TGTGCCAGCAGCTTAAATCCGGCAGGGGGCGGCGGCTACACCTTC.

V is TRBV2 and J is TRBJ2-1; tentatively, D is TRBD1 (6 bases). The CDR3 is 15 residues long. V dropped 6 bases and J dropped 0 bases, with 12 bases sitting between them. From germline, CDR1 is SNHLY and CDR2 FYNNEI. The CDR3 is CASRPRGSSYNEQFF. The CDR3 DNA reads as TGTGCCAGCAGACCCAGGGGTAGCTCCTACAATGAGCAGTTCTTC.

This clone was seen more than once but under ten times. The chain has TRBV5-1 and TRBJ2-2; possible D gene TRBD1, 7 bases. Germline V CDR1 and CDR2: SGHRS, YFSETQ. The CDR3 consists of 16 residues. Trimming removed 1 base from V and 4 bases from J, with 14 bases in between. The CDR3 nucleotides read TGCGCCAGCAGCTTGAAGGGGGGACAGCGCACCGGGGAGCTGTTTTTT. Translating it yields CASSLKGGQRTGELFF.

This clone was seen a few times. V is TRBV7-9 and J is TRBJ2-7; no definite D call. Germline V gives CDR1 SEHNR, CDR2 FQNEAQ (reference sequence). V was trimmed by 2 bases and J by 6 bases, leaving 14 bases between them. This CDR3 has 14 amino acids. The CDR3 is CASSLLIEHGEQYF. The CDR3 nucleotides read TGTGCCAGCAGCTTATTAATCGAGCACGGCGAGCAGTACTTC.

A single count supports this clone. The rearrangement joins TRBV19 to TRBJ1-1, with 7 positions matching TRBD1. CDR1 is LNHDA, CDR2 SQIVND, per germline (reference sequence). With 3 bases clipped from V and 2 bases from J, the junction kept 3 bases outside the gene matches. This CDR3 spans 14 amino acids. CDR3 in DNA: TGTGCCAGTAGTATGGGACAGCCCAACACTGAAGCTTTCTTT. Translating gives CASSMGQPNTEAFF.

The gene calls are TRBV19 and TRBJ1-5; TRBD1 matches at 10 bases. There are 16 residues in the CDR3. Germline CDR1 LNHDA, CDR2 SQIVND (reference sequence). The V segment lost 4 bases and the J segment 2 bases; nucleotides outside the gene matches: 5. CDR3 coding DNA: TGTGCCAGTAGTACGGGACAGGGGTATGGCAATCAGCCCCAGCATTTT. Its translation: CASSTGQGYGNQPQHF. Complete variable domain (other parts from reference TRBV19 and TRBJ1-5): DGGITQSPKYLFRKEGQNVTLSCEQNLNHDAMYWYRQDPGQGLRLIYYSQIVNDFQKGDIAEGYSVSREKKESFPLTVTSAQKNPTAFYLCASSTGQGYGNQPQHFGDGTRLSIL.

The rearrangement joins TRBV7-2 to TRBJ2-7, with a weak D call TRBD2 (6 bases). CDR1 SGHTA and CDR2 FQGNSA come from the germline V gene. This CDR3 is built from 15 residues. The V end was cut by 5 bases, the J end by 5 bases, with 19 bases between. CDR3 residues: CASSTQSGDRDEQYF. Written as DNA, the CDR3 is TGTGCCAGCAGCACCCAATCGGGAGACCGGGACGAGCAGTACTTC.

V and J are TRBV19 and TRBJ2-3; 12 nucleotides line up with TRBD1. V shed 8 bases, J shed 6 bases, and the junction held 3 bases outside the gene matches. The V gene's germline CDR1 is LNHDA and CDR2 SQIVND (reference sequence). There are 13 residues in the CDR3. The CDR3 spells CASGDRGPDTQYF. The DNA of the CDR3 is TGTGCCAGTGGGGACAGGGGGCCCGATACGCAGTATTTT.

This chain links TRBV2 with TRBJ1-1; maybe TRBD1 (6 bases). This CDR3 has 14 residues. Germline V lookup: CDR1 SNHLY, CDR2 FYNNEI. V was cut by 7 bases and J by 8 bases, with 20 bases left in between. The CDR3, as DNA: TGTGCCAGCATCACCGCAGGGACACTAGGGGAAGCTTTCTTT. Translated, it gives CASITAGTLGEAFF. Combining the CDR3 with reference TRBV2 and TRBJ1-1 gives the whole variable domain EPEVTQTPSHQVTQMGQEVILRCVPISNHLYFYWYRQILGQKVEFLVSFYNNEISEKSEIFDDQFSVERPDGSNFTLKIRSTKLEDSAMYFCASITAGTLGEAFFGQGTRLTVV.

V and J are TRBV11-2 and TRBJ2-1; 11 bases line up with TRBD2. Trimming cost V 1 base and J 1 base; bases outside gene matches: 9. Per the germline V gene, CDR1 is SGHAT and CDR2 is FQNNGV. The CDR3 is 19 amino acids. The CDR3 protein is CASSLAMGTSGRSYNEQFF. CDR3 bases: TGTGCCAGCAGCTTAGCCATGGGGACTAGCGGTCGTTCCTACAATGAGCAGTTCTTC.

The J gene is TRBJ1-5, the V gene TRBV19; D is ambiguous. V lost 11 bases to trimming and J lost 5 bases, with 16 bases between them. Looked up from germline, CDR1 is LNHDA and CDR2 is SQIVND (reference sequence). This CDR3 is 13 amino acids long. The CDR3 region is CASKRGYDQPQHF. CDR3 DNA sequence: TGTGCCTCGAAAAGAGGGTACGATCAGCCCCAGCATTTT.

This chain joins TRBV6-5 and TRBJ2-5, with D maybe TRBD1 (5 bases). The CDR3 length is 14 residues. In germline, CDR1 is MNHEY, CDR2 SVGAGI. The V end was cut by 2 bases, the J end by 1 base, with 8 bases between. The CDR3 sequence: CASSYGQGQETQYF. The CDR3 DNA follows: TGTGCCAGCAGTTACGGGCAGGGCCAAGAGACCCAGTACTTC.

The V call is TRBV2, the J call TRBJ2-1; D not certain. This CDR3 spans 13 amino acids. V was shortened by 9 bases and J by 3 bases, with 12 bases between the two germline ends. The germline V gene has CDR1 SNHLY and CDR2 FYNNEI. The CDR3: CASSTSFYNEQFF. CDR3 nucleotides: TGTGCCAGTTCGACTTCCTTCTACAATGAGCAGTTCTTC.

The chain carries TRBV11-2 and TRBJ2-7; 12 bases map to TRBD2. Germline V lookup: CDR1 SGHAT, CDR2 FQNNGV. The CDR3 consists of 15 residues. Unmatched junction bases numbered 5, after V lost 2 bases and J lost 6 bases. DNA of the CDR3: TGTGCCAGCAGCTTATTGACTAGCGGGAGCGTCGAGCAGTACTTC. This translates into CASSLLTSGSVEQYF.

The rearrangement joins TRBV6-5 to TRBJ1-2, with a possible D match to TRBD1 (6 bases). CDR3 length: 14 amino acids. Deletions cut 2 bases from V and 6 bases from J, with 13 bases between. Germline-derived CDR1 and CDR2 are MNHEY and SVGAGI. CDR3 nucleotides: TGTGCCAGCAGTTACCTTAAACAGGGTAATGGCTACACCTTC. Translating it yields CASSYLKQGNGYTF.

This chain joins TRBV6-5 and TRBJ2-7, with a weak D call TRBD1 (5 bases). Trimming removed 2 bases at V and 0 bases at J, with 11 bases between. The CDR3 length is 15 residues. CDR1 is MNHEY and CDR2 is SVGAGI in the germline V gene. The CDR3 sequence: CASSYNRQNSYEQYF. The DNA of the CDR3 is TGTGCCAGCAGTTACAATAGACAGAACTCCTACGAGCAGTACTTC.